These 14 T cell receptor beta chains were all obtained from the same sample, sequenced in a study of T-cell reconstitution after alpha-beta-depleted transplantation in children. A library of TCRbeta sequences, prepared with unique molecular identifiers, was generated. TCRdb itself ran the PCR reads through MiXCR, one entry per CDR3 protein. The sample gives about 250,000 distinct CDR3 sequences, roughly 25% of which show up once; about 5% is in the top ten. The specimen was PBMCs, mostly from graft donor cells, collected 360 days after TCRalphabeta/CD19-depleted stem cell transplant. These TCRs come from a female patient under 10 years old who had a stem cell transplant for congenital amegakaryocytic thrombocytopenia, so the T cells may come from the graft donor.

This clonotype was counted only a few times. The chain is built from TRBV5-1 and TRBJ2-1, with TRBD2 matching 9 bases. The CDR3 length is 17 residues. V trimming: 2 bases; J trimming: 1 base; junction bases outside the gene matches: 7. The germline V gene encodes CDR1 SGHRS and CDR2 YFSETQ. CDR3 in DNA: TGCGCCAGCAGCTTAGACGGTGCGGGAGGGTCCTACAATGAGCAGTTCTTC. It is translated as CASSLDGAGGSYNEQFF.

The chain has TRBV5-1 and TRBJ1-2; the match to TRBD1 covers 8 bases. The CDR3 has 15 amino acids. Trimming removed 2 bases from V and 4 bases from J; junction bases left unmatched: 7. Germline assignment: CDR1 SGHRS and CDR2 YFSETQ. Here the CDR3 DNA reads TGCGCCAGCAGCTTAAGCAGGGGGCAGTCCTATGGCTACACCTTC. Amino acid sequence: CASSLSRGQSYGYTF.

This sequence joins TRBV12-3 or TRBV12-4 and TRBJ2-5; no firm D call. The V end lost 2 bases, the J end lost 3 bases, and 10 bases lay between the germline ends. The CDR3 is 14 residues long. Here the CDR3 reads CASSLSPRKETQYF. The DNA for the CDR3 is TGTGCCAGCAGTTTATCGCCCAGAAAAGAGACCCAGTACTTC.

This clonotype was seen many times. The CDR3 sequence: CASSLASDTMFF. CDR3 nucleotides: TGCGCCAGCAGCTTGGCTTCGGACACAATGTTTTTT. This chain links TRBV5-1 with TRBJ2-2, with D possibly matching TRBD1 (5 bases). Between the trimmed V and J ends, which lost 0 bases and 15 bases, there was a span of 12 bases. CDR1 SGHRS and CDR2 YFSETQ come from the germline V gene. This CDR3 region has 12 residues.

The chain carries TRBV15 and TRBJ2-2, with 14 bases fitting TRBD2. V lost 1 base to trimming and J lost 6 bases; unmatched junction nucleotides: 13. Germline V gene sequence: CDR1 LNHNV, CDR2 YYDKDF (reference sequence). The CDR3 has 20 amino acids. The CDR3 spells CATSRGLAGGPSRGSGELFF. CDR3 bases: TGTGCCACCAGCAGAGGACTAGCGGGAGGGCCCTCTCGGGGGTCCGGGGAGCTGTTTTTT.

The rearrangement joins TRBV27 to TRBJ1-5, with 8 nucleotides matching TRBD1. CDR1 is MNHEY, CDR2 SMNVEV, per germline (reference sequence). This CDR3 has 14 amino acids. V lost 8 bases to trimming and J lost 7 bases; unmatched junction nucleotides: 10. Written as DNA, the CDR3 is TGTGCCAGCGGAAGACAGGGGTTTGGACAGCCCCAGCATTTT. As protein: CASGRQGFGQPQHF.

This clonotype was detected once. J is TRBJ2-5 and V is TRBV12-5; 8 nucleotides agree with TRBD1. V was pared by 4 bases and J by 1 base, with 5 bases of the junction left unmatched. Germline CDR1 and CDR2: LGHNT and FRNRAP. The CDR3 contains 15 residues. CDR3 region: CASGSTDRAQETQYF. In DNA form, the CDR3 reads TGTGCTAGTGGTTCGACGGACAGGGCCCAAGAGACCCAGTACTTC.

The chain joins TRBV12-3 or TRBV12-4 to TRBJ2-5; perhaps TRBD2 as D (6 bases). The CDR3 loop spans 14 amino acids. Between the trimmed V and J ends, which lost 6 bases and 1 base, there was a span of 12 bases. CDR3 amino acids: CASREDYFQETQYF. In nucleotides, the CDR3 is TGTGCCAGCAGGGAGGACTACTTCCAAGAGACCCAGTACTTC.

V is TRBV2 and J is TRBJ2-1; D is uncertain. The germline CDR1 and CDR2 sequences are SNHLY and FYNNEI. The CDR3 runs to 12 residues. V shed 4 bases and J shed 4 bases, with 5 bases lying between them. The CDR3 spells CASSALYNEQFF. The CDR3 bases are TGTGCCAGCAGTGCTCTTTACAATGAGCAGTTCTTC.

The chain has TRBV9 and TRBJ1-4; D is uncertain. Germline loops: CDR1 SGDLS, CDR2 YYNGEE. This CDR3 has 14 amino acids. Trimming cost V 5 bases and J 5 bases, with 13 bases left between them. The CDR3 sequence is CASRTPSGNEKLFF. CDR3 sequence (DNA): TGTGCCAGCAGAACTCCCAGCGGGAATGAAAAACTGTTTTTT.

This chain joins TRBV14 and TRBJ2-3; D remains ambiguous. CDR3 size: 15 residues. V gave up 1 base and J gave up 0 bases, with 8 bases separating them. Per germline, CDR1 SGHDN and CDR2 FVKESK. CDR3 sequence: CASSQVWPSTDTQYF. In DNA, the CDR3 is TGTGCCAGCAGCCAAGTATGGCCAAGCACAGATACGCAGTATTTT.

This clonotype was seen a few times. This rearrangement joins TRBV30 to TRBJ1-6; D is unclear. Germline lookup yields CDR1 GTSNPN and CDR2 SVGIG (reference sequence). This CDR3 is built from 12 residues. V was clipped by 0 bases and J by 10 bases, with 7 bases between them. The CDR3 region is CAWSVPRSPLHF. The CDR3 region has the DNA TGTGCCTGGAGTGTACCTAGGTCACCCCTCCACTTT.

This clonotype was recorded a few times. The chain links TRBV20-1 to TRBJ2-7, with 13 bases lining up with TRBD2. From germline, CDR1 is DFQATT and CDR2 SNEGSKA (reference sequence). The junction had 12 bases not matched to a gene; V was cut back by 0 bases and J by 7 bases. The CDR3 extends over 17 amino acids. CDR3 amino acids: CSARDLRTSGRAGEQYF. CDR3 in DNA: TGCAGTGCTAGAGATCTCAGGACTAGCGGGAGAGCGGGGGAGCAGTACTTC.

The chain employs TRBV11-2 and TRBJ2-7; D remains ambiguous. The germline V and J ends were trimmed by 1 base and 6 bases, with 10 bases remaining between them. Germline V CDR1 and CDR2: SGHAT, FQNNGV. CDR3 length: 13 residues. In nucleotides, the CDR3 is TGTGCCAGCAGCTTAGGGGATTTTCGCGAGCAGTACTTC. This codes for CASSLGDFREQYF.